The clone carrying this T cell receptor beta chain was counted a few times. Antigen unknown. The isolated RNA, all of it, was reverse transcribed, so expressed TCRB transcripts were what got sequenced. Mean read depth for naive, central memory and regulatory T cell samples was around 3.5 million reads. Method: immunoSEQ multiplex PCR; TCRdb's copy keeps in-frame clones and lacks some. This sample carries about 640,000 clones, around 12% of them seen once, and the ten largest clones take roughly 0.12%. This entry belongs to a study of beta chain features in type 1 diabetes. General study findings and limits: Cells with high TCR expression could be over-represented when cDNA is sequenced. Healthy donors had naive, central memory and Treg TCRB repertoires that appeared less similar than those seen among patients. Type 1 diabetes patients had TCRB CDR3s that were shorter (moderately but significantly so) in all four CD4+ subsets. Insertions at VDJ junctions were less frequent in type 1 diabetes patients. These patients also deleted more nucleotides at the same junctions.

Sequencing used naive CD4+ T cells from blood. This clonotype was sampled from a young man with type 1 diabetes.

Here the CDR3 reads CASSLSRGQSPLHF. DNA of the CDR3: TGTGCCAGCAGTTTGAGCAGGGGGCAATCACCCCTCCACTTT. The V gene is TRBV28, the J gene TRBJ1-6, with 8 bases identical to TRBD1. The V segment lost 3 bases and the J segment 10 bases; nucleotides outside the gene matches: 5. CDR1 is MDHEN, CDR2 SYDVKM, per germline. CDR3 length equals 14 residues. Based on the CDR3 plus reference TRBV28 and TRBJ1-6, the full variable domain is DVKVTQSSRYLVKRTGEKVFLECVQDMDHENMFWYRQDPGLGLRLIYFSYDVKMKEKGDIPEGYSVSREKKERFSLILESASTNQTSMYLCASSLSRGQSPLHFGNGTRLTVT.